A single sample is the source of the 7 T cell receptor beta chains below, sequenced in a study of T cell changes during pregnancy in multiple sclerosis. The table came from immunoSEQ multiplex PCR; TCRdb's copy has only in-frame clones and leaves some out. Among about 46,000 clones listed, approximately 94% were seen once. This specimen was CD8+ T cells from peripheral blood mononuclear cells, taken in the first trimester of pregnancy. The receptors originated from a female donor with multiple sclerosis, enrolled in a pregnancy study.

This chain connects TRBV2 to TRBJ2-7; 10 nucleotides match TRBD1. Germline V gene sequence: CDR1 SNHLY, CDR2 FYNNEI. The V gene end was trimmed by 7 bases and the J gene end by 6 bases; junction bases not matched to a gene: 3. This CDR3 is 12 amino acids long. The CDR3 region has the DNA TGTGCCAGCATGGGGACAGGGGTCGAGCAGTACTTC. It codes for CASMGTGVEQYF.

This chain connects TRBV2 to TRBJ1-4; unclear D gene. Trimming shortened V by 7 bases and J by 1 base, and 13 bases separated the two germline ends. The CDR3 runs 15 residues. Germline V gene sequence: CDR1 SNHLY, CDR2 FYNNEI. The CDR3 DNA sequence: TGTGCCAGCACTTCATCACCGGGAACTAATGAAAAACTGTTTTTT. Translating it yields CASTSSPGTNEKLFF.

This clone was observed a few times. The rearrangement uses TRBV29-1 and TRBJ2-7, with 13 bases matching TRBD2. This CDR3 has 15 residues. V lost 7 bases to trimming and J lost 7 bases; unmatched junction nucleotides: 13. CDR1 is SQVTM, CDR2 ANQGSEA, per germline. The CDR3 spells CSAGAGGLAGFEQYF. DNA for the CDR3: TGCAGCGCGGGTGCGGGGGGACTAGCGGGATTTGAGCAGTACTTC.

V and J are TRBV15 and TRBJ1-1; D gene unclear. CDR3 length: 14 amino acids. Deletions cut 5 bases from V and 4 bases from J, with 14 bases between. Per germline, CDR1 LNHNV and CDR2 YYDKDF (reference sequence). Here the CDR3 DNA reads TGTGCCACCAGCCCAGTGGAGGGCTCCACTGAAGCTTTCTTT. Translated: CATSPVEGSTEAFF.

The chain is built from TRBV5-8 and TRBJ2-7; perhaps TRBD2 as D (5 bases). This CDR3 has 15 residues. The V and J ends lost 4 bases and 5 bases respectively, with 19 bases between them. Germline CDR1 is SGHTS and CDR2 is YDEGEE. The CDR3 DNA sequence: TGTGCCAGCAGCCATCTCTTCGCGGGTGTTAACGAGCAGTACTTC. Encoded protein: CASSHLFAGVNEQYF.

V gene TRBV6-5 combines with J gene TRBJ1-1; 7 bases match TRBD1. Germline lookup yields CDR1 MNHEY and CDR2 SVGAGI. V lost 4 bases, J lost 1 base, and 9 bases stayed unmatched. This CDR3 has 16 amino acids. The CDR3 nucleotides are TGTGCCAGCAGTTCTAGGGACAGTATCTGGAACACTGAAGCTTTCTTT. Translation gives CASSSRDSIWNTEAFF.

The chain combines TRBV15 with TRBJ2-5; TRBD1 matches 7 bases. Germline V gene sequence: CDR1 LNHNV, CDR2 YYDKDF (reference sequence). Unmatched junction bases numbered 4, after V lost 1 base and J lost 2 bases. CDR3 length equals 15 residues. CDR3 bases: TGTGCCACCAGCAGAGCGGCCAGGGGGCAAGAGACCCAGTACTTC. Protein: CATSRAARGQETQYF.